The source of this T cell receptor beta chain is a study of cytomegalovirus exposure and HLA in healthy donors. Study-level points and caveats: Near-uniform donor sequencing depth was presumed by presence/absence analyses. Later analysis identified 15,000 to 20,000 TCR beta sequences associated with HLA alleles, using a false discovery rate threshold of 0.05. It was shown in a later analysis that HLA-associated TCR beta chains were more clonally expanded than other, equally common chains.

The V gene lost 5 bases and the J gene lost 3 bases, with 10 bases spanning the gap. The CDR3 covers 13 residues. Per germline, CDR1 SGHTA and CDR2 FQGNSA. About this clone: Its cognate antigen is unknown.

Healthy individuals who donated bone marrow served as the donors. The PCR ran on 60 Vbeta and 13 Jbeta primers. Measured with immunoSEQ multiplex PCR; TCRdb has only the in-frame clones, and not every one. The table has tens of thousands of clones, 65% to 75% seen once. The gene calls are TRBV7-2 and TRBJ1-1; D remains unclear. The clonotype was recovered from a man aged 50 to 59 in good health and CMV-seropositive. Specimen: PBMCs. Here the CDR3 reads CASSPGRDTEAFF. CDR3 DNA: TGTGCCAGCAGCCCGGGGAGGGACACTGAAGCTTTCTTT. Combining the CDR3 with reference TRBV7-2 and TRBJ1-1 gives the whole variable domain GAGVSQSPSNKVTEKGKDVELRCDPISGHTALYWYRQSLGQGLEFLIYFQGNSAPDKSGLPSDRFSAERTGGSVSTLTIQRTQQEDSAVYLCASSPGRDTEAFFGQGTRLTVV.